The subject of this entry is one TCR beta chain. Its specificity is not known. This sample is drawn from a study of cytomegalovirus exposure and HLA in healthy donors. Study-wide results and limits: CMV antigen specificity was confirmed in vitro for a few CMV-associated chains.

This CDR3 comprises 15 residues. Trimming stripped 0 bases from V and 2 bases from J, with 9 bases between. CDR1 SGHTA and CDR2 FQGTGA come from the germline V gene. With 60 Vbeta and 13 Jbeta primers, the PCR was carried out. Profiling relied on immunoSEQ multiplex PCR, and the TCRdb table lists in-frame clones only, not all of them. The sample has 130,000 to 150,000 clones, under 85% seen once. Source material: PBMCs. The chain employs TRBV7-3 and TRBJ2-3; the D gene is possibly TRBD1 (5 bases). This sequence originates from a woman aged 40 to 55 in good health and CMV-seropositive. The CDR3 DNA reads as TGTGCCAGCAGCTTAACGGGGCTAAACACAGATACGCAGTATTTT. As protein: CASSLTGLNTDTQYF.